Listed here are 24 T cell receptor beta chains from one sample, sequenced in a study of beta chain features in type 1 diabetes (dated by TCRdb to the late 2010s). Overall study results and their limits: Type 1 diabetes patients showed a moderate but significant shortening of TCRB CDR3 length in all four CD4+ subsets.

The library came from the immunoSEQ multiplex PCR assay. The entire isolated RNA was reverse transcribed using the High Capacity cDNA Reverse Transcription Kit, and thus expressed TCRB transcripts were sequenced. TCRdb mirrors the immuneACCESS table, restricted to in-frame sequences. Some clones are absent from its copies; in checked studies, under half trace to an unresolved V gene, and the reason for the others is unknown. The sample table shows some 360,000 clones, and over 8.5% are seen once. Together, the top ten hold less than 0.65% of the sample. Antigens of these TCRs are unknown. The sequenced material came from central memory CD4+ T cells from blood. The source of these receptors is a young man with type 1 diabetes.

Only a few counts were recorded for this clone. Other DNA sequences from this sample encode an identical CDR3 as well. The genes are TRBV9 and TRBJ2-2; D unclear. V was cut by 4 bases and J by 2 bases, with 9 bases left in between. CDR3 length: 14 amino acids. Germline V gene lookup returns CDR1 SGDLS and CDR2 YYNGEE. The DNA for the CDR3 is TGTGCCAGCAGCCCCAGAACCAACACCGGGGAGCTGTTTTTT. This encodes CASSPRTNTGELFF.

The V gene is TRBV6-6, the J gene TRBJ2-5; D ambiguous. The J call may be mistaken, given a closer DNA end match to TRBJ2-7. Germline lookup yields CDR1 MNHNY and CDR2 SVGAGI (reference sequence). The CDR3 loop spans 12 amino acids. In nucleotides, the CDR3 is TGTGCCAGCAGTTACCCCCAAGGCGAGCAGTACTTC. Encoded protein: CASSYPQGEQYF.

This clone was recorded a few times. This chain uses TRBV5-6 with TRBJ2-6, with 8 bases matching TRBD2. The CDR3 length is 18 residues. CDR1 and CDR2 (germline): SGHDT, YYEEEE. Losses at the gene ends were 6 bases for V and 1 base for J; bases not matched to a gene: 12. CDR3 loop: CASIPGTRGGSGANVLTF. The CDR3 nucleotides read TGTGCCAGCATCCCTGGGACACGCGGGGGGTCTGGGGCCAACGTCCTGACTTTC.

This chain uses TRBV18 with TRBJ2-1; 8 bases are a match to TRBD2. This CDR3 is built from 17 residues. Unmatched junction bases numbered 7, after V lost 3 bases and J lost 0 bases. Germline lookup yields CDR1 KGHSH and CDR2 LQKENI. The chain's CDR3 is CASSPLRREASYNEQFF. In nucleotides, the CDR3 is TGTGCCAGCTCACCGTTAAGGCGGGAGGCCTCCTACAATGAGCAGTTCTTC.

This clone was found a few times. The chain employs TRBV7-6 and TRBJ1-3; 10 nucleotides line up with TRBD1. CDR1 is SGHVS, CDR2 FNYEAQ, per germline. The CDR3 sequence is 17 residues long. Germline trimming cut 0 bases from V and 10 bases from J; bases unmatched to any gene: 12. This CDR3 reads CASSLAPVGQGPLTIYF. The CDR3, as DNA: TGTGCCAGCAGCTTAGCCCCAGTGGGACAGGGGCCTTTGACCATATATTTT.

V and J are TRBV19 and TRBJ2-1; the match to TRBD2 covers 8 bases. Germline V lookup: CDR1 LNHDA, CDR2 SQIVND (reference sequence). Trimming cost V 4 bases and J 4 bases; bases outside gene matches: 6. CDR3 length: 15 residues. The CDR3: CASSTLAARYNEQFF. The CDR3 nucleotides are TGTGCCAGTAGTACACTAGCGGCGCGTTACAATGAGCAGTTCTTC.

This clone was observed once. At one boundary the junction diverges from the germline segment, which might be a read error. V usage is TRBV18 and J usage is TRBJ1-1, with D possibly TRBD1 on 6 matching bases. The CDR3 is 13 residues long. Germline values: CDR1 KGHSH, CDR2 LQKENI. The chain's CDR3 is CVSSPAEGAEAFF. CDR3 bases: TGTGTCAGCTCACCAGCCGAGGGGGCTGAAGCTTTCTTT.

This rearrangement joins TRBV28 to TRBJ2-7; D is unresolved. Deletions cut 2 bases from V and 6 bases from J, with 14 bases between. The CDR3 consists of 14 residues. Germline V gives CDR1 MDHEN, CDR2 SYDVKM. CDR3 in DNA: TGTGCCAGCAGTTTACGGACCGAGCGCGGCGAGCAGTACTTC. This encodes CASSLRTERGEQYF.

A few counts support this clone. This chain uses TRBV7-3 with TRBJ1-5; TRBD1 might be the D (6 bases). Per the germline V gene, CDR1 is SGHTA and CDR2 is FQGTGA. V dropped 2 bases and J dropped 4 bases, with 12 bases sitting between them. The CDR3 has 15 amino acids. The CDR3 loop reads CASSLVAQGNQPQHF. The CDR3, as DNA: TGTGCCAGCAGCTTAGTAGCACAGGGTAATCAGCCCCAGCATTTT.

V gene TRBV11-2 combines with J gene TRBJ2-1; D not certain. This CDR3 has 13 residues. Per germline, CDR1 SGHAT and CDR2 FQNNGV. V lost 7 bases and J lost 16, with 23 bases in between. CDR3 region: CASTPSLVGQFFF. The CDR3 nucleotides read TGTGCCAGCACTCCCTCCTTAGTAGGGCAGTTCTTCTTC.

This clone has at least ten counts. The chain has TRBV7-2 and TRBJ1-2, with D uncertain. Germline loops: CDR1 SGHTA, CDR2 FQGNSA. The CDR3 totals 12 residues. Trimming shortened V by 2 bases and J by 8 bases, and 9 bases separated the two germline ends. The CDR3 DNA reads TGTGCCAGCAGCTTAACTGGCGCCGGCTACACCTTC. Protein sequence: CASSLTGAGYTF. Using reference TRBV7-2 and TRBJ1-2 for the parts outside the CDR3, the full variable domain is GAGVSQSPSNKVTEKGKDVELRCDPISGHTALYWYRQSLGQGLEFLIYFQGNSAPDKSGLPSDRFSAERTGGSVSTLTIQRTQQEDSAVYLCASSLTGAGYTFGSGTRLTVV.

This clone came up a few times. J is TRBJ2-2 and V is TRBV5-4, with D tentatively TRBD2 (6 bases). The germline V gene encodes CDR1 SGHNT and CDR2 YYREEE (reference sequence). This CDR3 spans 15 amino acids. V gave up 4 bases and J gave up 5 bases, with 15 bases separating them. The CDR3 DNA is TGTGCCAGCAGCACACCTTCGGGGGAAACCGGGGAGCTGTTTTTT. Protein product: CASSTPSGETGELFF.

The rearrangement uses TRBV6-6 and TRBJ2-1; a weak D match, TRBD2 (6 bases). Between the trimmed V and J ends, which lost 5 bases and 9 bases, there was a span of 8 bases. The CDR3 contains 11 residues. Germline loops: CDR1 MNHNY, CDR2 SVGAGI (reference sequence). The CDR3 DNA reads TGTGCCAGCAGTGTGGAGGGTGAGCAGTTCTTC. This encodes CASSVEGEQFF.

The V call is TRBV7-9, the J call TRBJ2-1, with 10 bases identical to TRBD2. Germline CDR1 SEHNR, CDR2 FQNEAQ (reference sequence). With V trimmed by 6 bases and J by 4 bases, 9 bases remained unmatched. This CDR3 has 16 residues. Written as DNA, the CDR3 is TGTGCCAGCAGAGCCTCTGGGACTAGCGCATACAATGAGCAGTTCTTC. Its protein is CASRASGTSAYNEQFF.

The V gene is TRBV7-9, the J gene TRBJ2-5; no clear D gene. The end of the DNA is better explained by TRBJ2-7, so the J call may be wrong. The CDR3 has 11 residues. Germline V gene data show CDR1 as SEHNR and CDR2 as FQNEAQ (reference sequence). CDR3 nucleotide sequence: TGTGCCAGCAGCGTAAACTACGAGCAGTACTTC. Its protein is CASSVNYEQYF.

This clone occurred many times. This sequence joins TRBV7-9 and TRBJ1-1, with TRBD1 identical over 7 bases. The ends lost 3 bases at V and 3 bases at J; junction bases unmatched: 1. This CDR3 comprises 13 residues. Germline V CDR1 and CDR2: SEHNR, FQNEAQ (reference sequence). CDR3 in amino acids: CASSFTGDTEAFF. The CDR3 DNA reads as TGTGCCAGCAGCTTCACAGGGGACACTGAAGCTTTCTTT.

This clone was recorded at least ten times. The CDR3 nucleotides are TGCGCCAGCAGCCTAGGAAGGACTAGCGGGACCTCCGAGCAGTACTTC. It translates to CASSLGRTSGTSEQYF. The rearrangement links TRBV4-3 to TRBJ2-7; 12 bases line up with TRBD2. The CDR3 is 16 amino acids. Germline trimming cut 4 bases from V and 6 bases from J; bases unmatched to any gene: 10. Germline V lookup: CDR1 LGHNA, CDR2 YSLEER.

This clone was detected a few times. The chain links TRBV9 to TRBJ2-4; 7 bases line up with TRBD1. The CDR3 runs 14 residues. Germline trimming cut 0 bases from V and 6 bases from J; bases unmatched to any gene: 3. Germline V CDR1 and CDR2: SGDLS, YYNGEE. CDR3 bases: TGTGCCAGCAGCGTAGGGGACAGAGTAAACATTCAGTACTTC. Residues: CASSVGDRVNIQYF.

This clone was counted between two and nine times. The genes are TRBV16 and TRBJ1-1; TRBD1 matches 11 bases. This CDR3 is 14 amino acids long. The V and J ends lost 0 bases and 12 bases, in that order; junction bases with no gene match: 6. Germline V gene sequence: CDR1 KGHSY, CDR2 FQNENV. In nucleotides, the CDR3 is TGTGCCAGCAGCCAATCGGGACAGGGGGGAACGACTTTCTTT. It is translated as CASSQSGQGGTTFF. The variable domain in full, with the rest retrieved from reference TRBV16 and TRBJ1-1, is GEEVAQTPKHLVRGEGQKAKLYCAPIKGHSYVFWYQQVLKNEFKFLISFQNENVFDETGMPKERFSAKCLPNSPCSLEIQATKLEDSAVYFCASSQSGQGGTTFFGQGTRLTVV.

This clone was detected many times. The gene calls are TRBV18 and TRBJ2-7; no firm D call. The CDR3 length is 14 residues. Between the trimmed V and J ends, which lost 0 bases and 6 bases, there was a span of 12 bases. CDR1 is KGHSH and CDR2 is LQKENI in the germline V gene. The CDR3 loop reads CASSPPVKLAEQYF. CDR3 nucleotide sequence: TGTGCCAGCTCACCACCCGTGAAACTGGCCGAGCAGTACTTC.

This clone was seen repeatedly, ten times or more. The rearrangement links TRBV7-2 to TRBJ2-1, with D maybe TRBD2 (6 bases). The CDR3 length is 14 residues. The germline CDR1 and CDR2 sequences are SGHTA and FQGNSA. V lost 3 bases and J lost 8, with 14 bases in between. Here the CDR3 DNA reads TGTGCCAGCAGCTTCGGGAGTTCAGTCGATGAGCAGTTCTTC. Its translation is CASSFGSSVDEQFF.

This clone has only a few counts. J is TRBJ1-2 and V is TRBV4-2; weak D call: TRBD1 (5 bases). The germline V gene encodes CDR1 LGHNA and CDR2 YNFKEQ. CDR3 length: 16 amino acids. Trimming removed 0 bases at V and 5 bases at J, with 16 bases between. CDR3 residues: CASSQDSTGRGYGYTF. The DNA for the CDR3 is TGTGCCAGCAGCCAAGATAGTACCGGAAGGGGTTATGGCTACACCTTC.

V usage is TRBV2 and J usage is TRBJ1-2, with TRBD1 matching over 7 bases. The CDR3 has 14 residues. Germline V gene sequence: CDR1 SNHLY, CDR2 FYNNEI. J lost 4 bases, V lost 6 bases, and 8 bases had no gene match. CDR3 region: CASRRETGTYGYTF. CDR3 bases: TGTGCCAGCAGGAGAGAGACAGGGACCTATGGCTACACCTTC.

This clone has only a few counts. The chain links TRBV11-3 to TRBJ2-1; 10 nucleotides match TRBD1. The length of the CDR3 is 15 residues. Trimming at V came to 5 bases and at J to 8 bases, leaving 9 bases not matched to a gene. The V gene's germline CDR1 is SGHNT and CDR2 YENEEA. The chain's CDR3 is CASSPGTGVVYEQFF. CDR3 DNA: TGTGCCAGCAGCCCCGGGACAGGGGTAGTCTATGAGCAGTTCTTC. The full variable domain, in which reference TRBV11-3 and TRBJ2-1 provide the parts outside the CDR3, is EAGVVQSPRYKIIEKKQPVAFWCNPISGHNTLYWYLQNLGQGPELLIRYENEEAVDDSQLPKDRFSAERLKGVDSTLKIQPAELGDSAVYLCASSPGTGVVYEQFFGPGTRLTVL.